Shown below are 4 T cell receptor beta chains from a single sample sequenced in a study of beta chain features in type 1 diabetes. Study conclusions and caveats: In all four CD4+ subsets, TCRB CDR3 length was significantly, moderately reduced in type 1 diabetes.

These TCRs' antigens remain unknown. Expressed TCRB transcripts were sequenced because the isolated RNA had all been reverse transcribed beforehand. Some clones are missing from TCRdb's copy, which holds only in-frame ones; the method was immunoSEQ multiplex PCR. The table has roughly 700,000 clones, around 15% seen once. Specimen: naive CD4+ T cells from blood. The source of these receptors is a man younger than 35 with type 1 diabetes.

With respect to this clone: Given the absence of the conserved phenylalanine or tryptophan at the CDR3 end, a read error is likely. The DNA is left out, because the CDR3 cannot be placed on it with certainty; the CDR3 is given as TCRdb lists it. The gene calls are TRBV12-5 and TRBJ1-6. The CDR3 numbers 10 amino acids, ends counted. CDR1 and CDR2 from the germline V gene are LGHNT and FRNRAP. CDR3 residues: CASGLVQGWK.

Concerning this clone: The same CDR3 arises from other DNA sequences in this sample as well. The chain recombines TRBV28 with TRBJ1-5, with TRBD1 matching 7 bases. The CDR3 is 14 residues long. The J segment lost 2 bases and the V segment lost 4 bases, leaving 2 bases of the junction unmatched. From germline, CDR1 is MDHEN and CDR2 SYDVKM. The CDR3 DNA follows: TGTGCCAGCAGTTCCGGACAGGGCAATCAGCCCCAGCATTTT. It codes for CASSSGQGNQPQHF. Full variable domain (remainder filled in from reference TRBV28 and TRBJ1-5): DVKVTQSSRYLVKRTGEKVFLECVQDMDHENMFWYRQDPGLGLRLIYFSYDVKMKEKGDIPEGYSVSREKKERFSLILESASTNQTSMYLCASSSGQGNQPQHFGDGTRLSIL.

V usage is TRBV27 and J usage is TRBJ1-1; TRBD1 aligns across 9 bases. Germline CDR1 reads MNHEY; CDR2 reads SMNVEV (reference sequence). The CDR3 consists of 20 residues. The V gene end was trimmed by 4 bases and the J gene end by 5 bases; junction bases not matched to a gene: 23. Here the CDR3 DNA reads TGTGCCAGCAGTTCAACCCCACCCCTCCGGGACAGGGCATCGGAAACTGAAGCTTTCTTT. This sequence encodes CASSSTPPLRDRASETEAFF.

In this sample, this clone turned up a few times. The V gene is TRBV28, the J gene TRBJ2-3; D gene uncertain. The CDR3 loop spans 14 amino acids. The V gene lost 3 bases and the J gene lost 0 bases, with 7 bases spanning the gap. Germline CDR1 and CDR2: MDHEN and SYDVKM. For the CDR3, the DNA is TGTGCCAGCAGTTTCTTTGGCAGCACAGATACGCAGTATTTT. The encoded protein is CASSFFGSTDTQYF.